This TCR beta chain was captured by sequencing in a study of identical twins (dated by TCRdb to about 2016). At the level of the whole study: To test whether fetal clonotypes persist, the study used deep sequencing on TCR alpha and beta repertoires from monozygotic twins, unrelated adults of various ages, and cord blood. To rule out contamination, the twin experiments were replicated at different times with different library preparation protocols.

The germline V gene gives CDR1 as LGHNA and CDR2 as YSLEER. Germline trimming amounts to 3 bases on V and 3 bases on J, with 5 as the count of junction bases outside the gene matches. The CDR3 has 15 amino acids, counting the end cysteine and phenylalanine. Only the CDR3 DNA is retained, 45 bases long and in frame from the first base. Here is what the overall study found, with its caveats: Invariant T cells such as MAIT and iNKT could partly confound zero-insertion analyses, although diverse VJ usage argued against such confounding for most clonotypes. A weaker excess of twin sharing was found in beta out-of-frame sequences because the signal-to-noise ratio was lowered by fewer shared sequences. Because the same donors could not be followed over many years, conclusions were based on cross-sectional statistical analysis. Fewer insertions were carried by abundant cord blood beta clonotypes; a weaker similar trend was observed in young adult naive repertoires, while no such trend was observed in memory repertoires. In monozygotic twins, recombination models systematically underestimated out-of-frame TCR alpha sharing, but the models matched the sharing seen between unrelated individuals. Compared with coincidental sharing between unrelated individuals, out-of-frame TCR alpha sequences shared between twins showed an excess of sequences with low generation probability.

Every donor was a healthy Caucasian. The twin cohort comprised three pairs of female monozygotic twins, all aged roughly 18 to 29 years. Peripheral blood mononuclear cells were used as the source from which RNA for TCR libraries was isolated. Library preparation employed 5' RACE. Instrument on record: Illumina HiSeq 2000. Template switching introduced a universal primer binding site; the final cDNA contained a unique molecular identifier, enabling accurate counting of TCR cDNA molecules. Specific primers in the conserved constant-segment region were used to synthesize first-strand cDNA for TCR alpha and beta chains. To control for contamination, every cDNA library was double barcoded, receiving both a SMART-Mk sample barcode and Illumina barcodes. TruSeq adapter sequences, together with Illumina sample barcodes, were added in two successive PCR steps. Sequencing of the TCR alpha and beta cDNA libraries was done on the Illumina HiSeq platform using custom primers. From the authors' description of their analysis: MiGEC was used to process raw reads and extract unique molecular identifiers, and MiXCR was used to find CDR3 positions. Recombination models were inferred per individual with the repgenHMM and IGoR tools using an EM algorithm. The tcR package in R was used for shared clonotype analysis, with sharing normalized by the product of cloneset sizes. To study raw recombination free of thymic and clonal selection effects, out-of-frame nonproductive sequences were analyzed. The public reads were reprocessed in TCRdb via fastp at Q25 and MiXCR, keeping in-frame beta chains. Entries that share a CDR3 protein sequence are merged under the most common genes and DNA. These V and J calls originate from TCRdb's pipeline instead of the authors' own analysis. The sample table lists about 570,000 distinct CDR3 sequences, just under 10% of them with a count of one. The ten biggest clones cover around 3.2% of the sample.

Regarding this clonotype: Its antigen is not yet known. Nothing much larger sits one base from this clone, and base qualities are not available.

In addition, the sample was reused for a study of yellow fever vaccine responses in identical twins. The second study's paper adds: According to the authors, in identical twins the way T cells responded to vaccination appeared partly convergent and partly personalized. In the study, vaccine-responding T cell clones were precisely tracked in identical twins.

The sample was PBMCs. The sequence is built from TRBV4-3 and TRBJ2-7, with 10 middle bases fitting TRBD1. The receptor was derived from a woman under 30 in good health. The DNA sequence is given as TGCGCCAGCAGCCACGGGACAGGGGAAAGCTACGAGCAGTACTTC. The translation is CASSHGTGESYEQYF.